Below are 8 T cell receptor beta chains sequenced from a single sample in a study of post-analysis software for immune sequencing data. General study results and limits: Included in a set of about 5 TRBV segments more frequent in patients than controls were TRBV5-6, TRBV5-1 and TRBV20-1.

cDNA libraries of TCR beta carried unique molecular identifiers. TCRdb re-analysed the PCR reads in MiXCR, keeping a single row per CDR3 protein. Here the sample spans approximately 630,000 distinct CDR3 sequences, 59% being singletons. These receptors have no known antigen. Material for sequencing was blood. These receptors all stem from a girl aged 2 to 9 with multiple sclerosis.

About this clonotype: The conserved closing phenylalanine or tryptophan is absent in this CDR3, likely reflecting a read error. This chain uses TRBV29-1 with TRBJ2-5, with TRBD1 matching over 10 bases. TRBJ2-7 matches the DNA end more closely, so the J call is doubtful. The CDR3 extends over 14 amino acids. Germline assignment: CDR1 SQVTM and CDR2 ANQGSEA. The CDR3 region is CSVESRDRGDEQYS. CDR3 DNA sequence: TGCAGCGTTGAAAGTAGGGACAGGGGCGACGAGCAGTACTCC.

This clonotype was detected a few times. The CDR3 is CSVDSGVSDTQYF. CDR3 sequence (DNA): TGCAGCGTAGACAGCGGGGTTTCAGATACGCAGTATTTT. The V gene is TRBV29-1, the J gene TRBJ2-3; 7 nucleotides align to TRBD2. Trimming took 6 bases from V and 4 from J; bases not matched to a gene: 7. This CDR3 contains 13 residues. CDR1 is SQVTM, CDR2 ANQGSEA, per germline.

CDR3 coding DNA: TGTGCCAGCAGCGGGACTAGCGGGAAGGGCAATGAGCAGTTCTTC. Its protein is CASSGTSGKGNEQFF. The chain joins TRBV3-1 to TRBJ2-1, with 13 bases that match TRBD2. The CDR3 runs to 15 residues. V shed 5 bases and J 6 bases; nucleotides not matched to a gene: 4. From germline, CDR1 is LGHDT and CDR2 YNNKEL (reference sequence).

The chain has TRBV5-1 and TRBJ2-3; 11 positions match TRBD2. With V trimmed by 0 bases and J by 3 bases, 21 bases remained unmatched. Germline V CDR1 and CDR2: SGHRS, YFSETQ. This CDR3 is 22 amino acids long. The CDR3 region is CASSLASLPSGRTRERTDTQYF. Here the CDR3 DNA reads TGCGCCAGCAGCTTGGCATCGCTTCCTAGCGGGAGGACAAGAGAACGAACAGATACGCAGTATTTT.

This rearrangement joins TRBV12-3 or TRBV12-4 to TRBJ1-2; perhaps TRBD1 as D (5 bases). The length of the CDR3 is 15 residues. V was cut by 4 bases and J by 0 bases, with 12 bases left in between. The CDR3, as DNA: TGTGCCAGCAGTTCCCAGGGCCCCTCTAACTATGGCTACACCTTC. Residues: CASSSQGPSNYGYTF.

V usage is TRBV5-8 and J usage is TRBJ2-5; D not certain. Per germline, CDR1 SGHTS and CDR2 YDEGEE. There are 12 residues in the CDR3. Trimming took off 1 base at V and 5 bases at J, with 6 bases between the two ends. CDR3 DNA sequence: TGTGCCAGCAGCTTGACCTTCGAGACCCAGTACTTC. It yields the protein CASSLTFETQYF.

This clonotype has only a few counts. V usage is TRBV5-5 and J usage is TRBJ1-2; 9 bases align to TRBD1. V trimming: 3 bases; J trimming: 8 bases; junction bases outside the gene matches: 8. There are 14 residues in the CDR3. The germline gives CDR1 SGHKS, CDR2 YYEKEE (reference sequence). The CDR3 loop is CASSSQGALRGYTF. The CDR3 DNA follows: TGTGCCAGCAGCTCACAGGGGGCGTTGCGAGGCTACACCTTC.

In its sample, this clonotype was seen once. This CDR3 is CASRLQGADEKLFF. The CDR3 DNA follows: TGTGCCAGCAGGCTACAGGGGGCGGACGAAAAACTGTTTTTT. The chain has TRBV6-5 and TRBJ1-4, with TRBD1 matching over 9 bases. J was trimmed by 8 bases and V by 6 bases; bases with no gene match: 7. CDR1 MNHEY and CDR2 SVGAGI come from the germline V gene. This CDR3 region has 14 residues.